The next 15 T cell receptor beta chains were all read from a single sample in a study. MiXCR, run by TCRdb on the 5' RACE reads, gives a single entry per CDR3 protein. The repertoire holds 6,500 to 7,000 distinct CDR3 sequences, 50% seen once, with around 3% in the top ten. Sequenced sample: naive CD4+ T cells sorted from a lymph node. Regarding subset: naive CD4+ T cells, CD4+CD45RA+CD25-. The receptors here all came from a female donor with breast cancer.

This clonotype showed up just a few times. The chain recombines TRBV6-6 with TRBJ2-7; unclear D gene. The CDR3 has 13 residues. Trimming pared 6 bases from V and 6 bases from J, leaving 15 bases between. Germline V gene lookup returns CDR1 MNHNY and CDR2 SVGAGI (reference sequence). CDR3 in DNA: TGTGCCAGCAGGACCCAAGCCCGAGGCGAGCAGTACTTC. This encodes CASRTQARGEQYF.

The gene calls are TRBV20-1 and TRBJ1-3, with no clear D. Germline CDR1 is DFQATT and CDR2 is SNEGSKA (reference sequence). Trimming removed 3 bases from V and 0 bases from J, with 9 bases in between. The CDR3 spans 14 residues. Written as DNA, the CDR3 is TGCAGTGCTAGTTCTGCACTCTCTGGAAACACCATATATTTT. Translating it yields CSASSALSGNTIYF.

This clonotype was recorded once. This sequence joins TRBV7-9 and TRBJ1-4; D not certain. CDR3 size: 16 residues. The ends were cut back, 5 bases at V and 2 bases at J, with 15 bases in the middle. Germline V CDR1 and CDR2: SEHNR, FQNEAQ (reference sequence). CDR3 nucleotides: TGTGCCAGCAGCCAAAGCCCGTTAAAGACTAATGAAAAACTGTTTTTT. Protein: CASSQSPLKTNEKLFF. The full variable domain, its missing parts supplied by reference TRBV7-9 and TRBJ1-4, is DTGVSQNPRHKITKRGQNVTFRCDPISEHNRLYWYRQTLGQGPEFLTYFQNEAQLEKSRLLSDRFSAERPKGSFSTLEIQRTEQGDSAMYLCASSQSPLKTNEKLFFGSGTQLSVL.

A remark on this clonotype: It is likely a read error, because the conserved phenylalanine at the end of the CDR3 is missing. This chain uses TRBV11-2 with TRBJ1-1; D unclear. The CDR3 loop spans 13 amino acids. CDR1 is SGHAT and CDR2 is FQNNGV in the germline V gene. V lost 1 base and J 1 base, leaving 4 bases between the germline ends. This CDR3 is CASSLVGNTEAFL. CDR3 sequence (DNA): TGTGCCAGCAGCTTAGTAGGGAACACTGAAGCTTTCCTT.

This clonotype was seen a single time. The V call is TRBV20-1, the J call TRBJ2-7, with no clear D. This CDR3 region has 14 residues. Germline assignment: CDR1 DFQATT and CDR2 SNEGSKA (reference sequence). V lost 3 bases and J 2 bases, leaving 14 bases between the germline ends. For the CDR3, the DNA is TGCAGTGCTAGTTCGGAACTATCCACCTACGAGCAGTACTTC. Encoded protein: CSASSELSTYEQYF.

This clonotype was found once. The chain employs TRBV18 and TRBJ2-1; 11 bases are a match to TRBD2. CDR1 and CDR2 (germline): KGHSH, LQKENI. Unmatched junction bases numbered 4, after V lost 4 bases and J lost 2 bases. CDR3 length: 16 residues. The CDR3 region has the DNA TGTGCCAGCTCACAGGGGACTAGCGGAACCTACAATGAGCAGTTCTTC. Translated: CASSQGTSGTYNEQFF.

The J gene is TRBJ2-5, the V gene TRBV20-1; TRBD1 agrees at 7 bases. CDR3 length: 12 residues. Losses at the gene ends were 6 bases for V and 5 bases for J; bases not matched to a gene: 6. The V gene's germline CDR1 is DFQATT and CDR2 SNEGSKA (reference sequence). CDR3 DNA sequence: TGCAGTGCAGGACAGGATGGGGAGACCCAGTACTTC. This encodes CSAGQDGETQYF.

This clonotype is labeled medium-sized (0.01 to 0.1%). The gene calls are TRBV7-6 and TRBJ2-5; 8 positions agree with TRBD1. The junction had 11 bases not matched to a gene; V was cut back by 1 base and J by 4 bases. The CDR3 is 17 residues long. Germline assignment: CDR1 SGHVS and CDR2 FNYEAQ. The CDR3 bases are TGTGCCAGCAGCTTAGGTGCCGCAGGGGGCCGGGGAGAGACCCAGTACTTC. As protein: CASSLGAAGGRGETQYF.

This clonotype was seen only a few times. This chain uses TRBV29-1 with TRBJ2-1; D remains ambiguous. The CDR3 is made up of 12 amino acids. The germline V and J ends were trimmed by 6 bases and 7 bases, with 13 bases remaining between them. CDR1 is SQVTM and CDR2 is ANQGSEA in the germline V gene. The CDR3 region has the DNA TGCAGCGTCGCCGGCGGTGGGAATGAGCAGTTCTTC. Translated, it gives CSVAGGGNEQFF.

This clonotype was detected a few times. The chain has TRBV5-1 and TRBJ2-3; D is perhaps TRBD1 (5 bases). This CDR3 is built from 14 residues. The ends were cut back, 4 bases at V and 2 bases at J, with 11 bases in the middle. Germline V gene lookup returns CDR1 SGHRS and CDR2 YFSETQ. The CDR3 spells CASSLMDITDTQYF. The CDR3 nucleotides read TGCGCCAGCAGCCTCATGGACATCACAGATACGCAGTATTTT. The entire variable domain, with the rest obtained from reference TRBV5-1 and TRBJ2-3, is as follows: KAGVTQTPRYLIKTRGQQVTLSCSPISGHRSVSWYQQTPGQGLQFLFEYFSETQRNKGNFPGRFSGRQFSNSRSEMNVSTLELGDSALYLCASSLMDITDTQYFGPGTRLTVL.

The genes are TRBV7-3 and TRBJ2-1; D uncertain. CDR3 length: 14 residues. Germline-derived CDR1 and CDR2 are SGHTA and FQGTGA. V lost 2 bases and J 9 bases, leaving 14 bases between the germline ends. CDR3 nucleotides: TGTGCCAGCAGCTTAGGTGGGCTCACAATTGAGCAGTTCTTC. As protein: CASSLGGLTIEQFF.

The chain is built from TRBV20-1 and TRBJ2-4, with D maybe TRBD1 (5 bases). Per germline, CDR1 DFQATT and CDR2 SNEGSKA (reference sequence). CDR3 length equals 14 residues. Deletions cut 2 bases from V and 0 bases from J, with 8 bases between. The CDR3 bases are TGCAGTGCTAGACCCGACAGAGCCAAAAACATTCAGTACTTC. Translation: CSARPDRAKNIQYF.

The rearrangement joins TRBV6-1 to TRBJ1-1; no clear D. The V gene lost 6 bases and the J gene lost 3 bases, with 14 bases spanning the gap. This CDR3 is 14 amino acids long. The germline V gene encodes CDR1 MNHNS and CDR2 SASEGT. The CDR3 DNA is TGTGCCAGCAGGTCAATGGGGTATGACACTGAAGCTTTCTTT. Amino acids: CASRSMGYDTEAFF.

Notes on this clonotype: With a much larger clone just one base away, this may be a read error. The V and J genes are TRBV7-2 and TRBJ2-1, with D possibly matching TRBD1 (5 bases). Trimming took off 2 bases at V and 2 bases at J, with 7 bases between the two ends. This CDR3 is 14 amino acids long. Germline CDR1 is SGHTA and CDR2 is FQGNSA. The CDR3 DNA follows: TGTACCAGCAGCTTAAAACAGGCCTACAATGAGCAGTTCTTC. Encoded protein: CTSSLKQAYNEQFF.

The CDR3 DNA follows: TGTGCCAGCAGCGGGGACCGGGACGGCAATTCGAACACCTTC. Translated: CASSGDRDGNSNTF. V gene TRBV7-9 combines with J gene TRBJ1-2, with D perhaps TRBD1 (5 bases). CDR3 length: 14 amino acids. Trimming pared 5 bases from V and 12 bases from J, leaving 22 bases between. Germline V gives CDR1 SEHNR, CDR2 FQNEAQ (reference sequence).